Below, 31 T cell receptor beta chains from the same sample are listed, as sequenced in a study of blood T cell repertoires in COVID-19. Profiled with immunoSEQ multiplex PCR; TCRdb holds only in-frame clones, not every one. Among some 200,000 clones listed, 81% were seen once. The sequenced sample consisted of peripheral blood. The origin of the receptors is a woman in her thirties or forties with COVID-19, enrolled during active disease.

V usage is TRBV7-8 and J usage is TRBJ2-4; TRBD2 agrees at 7 bases. This CDR3 comprises 17 residues. Per germline, CDR1 SGHVS and CDR2 FQNEAQ. Losses at the gene ends were 2 bases for V and 3 bases for J; bases not matched to a gene: 10. CDR3 DNA: TGTGCCAGCAGCTTATTAGGGCTAGCGGCTATCAAAAACATTCAGTACTTC. Residues: CASSLLGLAAIKNIQYF.

Only one count was recorded for this clone. The chain links TRBV28 to TRBJ2-3, with D possibly TRBD1 on 6 matching bases. The germline gives CDR1 MDHEN, CDR2 SYDVKM. The length of the CDR3 is 15 residues. The V and J ends lost 6 bases and 0 bases respectively, with 13 bases between them. The CDR3 DNA sequence: TGTGCCAGCAGACACAGGGAACTGAGCACAGATACGCAGTATTTT. Amino acids: CASRHRELSTDTQYF.

In regard to this clone: The same CDR3 is also encoded by other DNA sequences in this sample. The chain links TRBV19 to TRBJ2-1; maybe TRBD1 (6 bases). From germline, CDR1 is LNHDA and CDR2 SQIVND (reference sequence). Trimming left V 3 bases short and J 2 bases short, with 8 bases between. The CDR3 is 14 residues long. This chain's CDR3 is CASSIQGPYNEQFF. The CDR3 DNA is TGTGCCAGTAGTATCCAGGGGCCCTACAATGAGCAGTTCTTC.

The chain is built from TRBV9 and TRBJ2-1; D is possibly TRBD1 (5 bases). The CDR3 has 16 amino acids. V gave up 3 bases and J gave up 0 bases, with 13 bases separating them. Germline V CDR1 and CDR2: SGDLS, YYNGEE. CDR3 in amino acids: CASSAPVGASYNEQFF. In DNA form, the CDR3 reads TGTGCCAGCAGCGCCCCGGTAGGGGCCTCCTACAATGAGCAGTTCTTC.

This clone was picked up many times. The chain uses TRBV6-4 and TRBJ2-2; 10 bases are shared with TRBD2. The J segment lost 7 bases and the V segment lost 4 bases, leaving 9 bases of the junction unmatched. Looked up from germline, CDR1 is MRHNA and CDR2 is SNTAGT. This CDR3 is built from 16 residues. The CDR3 sequence: CASSVSSGSFGGELFF. The CDR3 region has the DNA TGTGCCAGCAGTGTGTCTAGCGGGAGCTTTGGCGGGGAGCTGTTTTTT.

The chain's CDR3 is CASLPGTGGYYSGNTIYF. CDR3 coding DNA: TGTGCCAGCCTTCCCGGGACAGGGGGTTATTATTCTGGAAACACCATATATTTT. This chain links TRBV28 with TRBJ1-3, with TRBD1 matching 11 bases. From germline, CDR1 is MDHEN and CDR2 SYDVKM. The CDR3 spans 18 residues. The V gene end was trimmed by 8 bases and the J gene end by 1 base; junction bases not matched to a gene: 13.

This clone was seen just once. The chain employs TRBV19 and TRBJ1-6; the D is unclear. This CDR3 has 12 amino acids. Between the trimmed V and J ends, which lost 4 bases and 10 bases, there was a span of 8 bases. Germline V gives CDR1 LNHDA, CDR2 SQIVND (reference sequence). The CDR3 DNA reads as TGTGCCAGTAGTAGAGGGAGCTCACCCCTCCACTTT. Its translation is CASSRGSSPLHF.

This chain uses TRBV11-2 with TRBJ2-1; D possibly corresponds to TRBD2 (6 bases). Between the trimmed V and J ends, which lost 1 base and 9 bases, there was a span of 16 bases. Germline-derived CDR1 and CDR2 are SGHAT and FQNNGV. The length of the CDR3 is 15 residues. CDR3 coding DNA: TGTGCCAGCAGCTTAGCTGGCGGTTCCGGGGGTGAGCAGTTCTTC. Its protein is CASSLAGGSGGEQFF.

The chain recombines TRBV9 with TRBJ1-2, with D uncertain. Trimming removed 0 bases at V and 3 bases at J, with 6 bases between. CDR3 length: 13 residues. Per germline, CDR1 SGDLS and CDR2 YYNGEE. The DNA for the CDR3 is TGTGCCAGCAGCGTAGGAGGAGACTATGGCTACACCTTC. Amino acid sequence: CASSVGGDYGYTF.

This rearrangement joins TRBV19 to TRBJ1-2; weak D call: TRBD1 (5 bases). Trimming took off 6 bases at V and 4 bases at J, with 12 bases between the two ends. CDR1 and CDR2 from the germline V gene are LNHDA and SQIVND (reference sequence). The CDR3 is made up of 13 amino acids. CDR3 amino acids: CASSQTDVYGYTF. In DNA form, the CDR3 reads TGTGCCAGTAGCCAGACAGACGTCTATGGCTACACCTTC.

The J gene is TRBJ2-7, the V gene TRBV7-6; 10 bases match TRBD2. J gave up 3 bases and V 1 base, and 6 bases lay outside the gene matches. CDR3 length: 16 residues. Germline V CDR1 and CDR2: SGHVS, FNYEAQ. CDR3 amino acids: CASSLGTSGGSYEQYF. CDR3 nucleotide sequence: TGTGCCAGCAGCTTAGGGACTAGCGGCGGGAGCTACGAGCAGTACTTC.

The genes are TRBV29-1 and TRBJ1-4; D might be TRBD1 (6 bases). The CDR3 consists of 12 residues. The V gene lost 0 bases and the J gene lost 8 bases, with 7 bases spanning the gap. The germline CDR1 and CDR2 sequences are SQVTM and ANQGSEA. The CDR3 here is CSVEDGTEKLFF. In DNA, the CDR3 is TGCAGCGTTGAAGATGGGACAGAAAAACTGTTTTTT. The whole variable domain, remainder taken from reference TRBV29-1 and TRBJ1-4, is SAVISQKPSRDICQRGTSLTIQCQVDSQVTMMFWYRQQPGQSLTLIATANQGSEATYESGFVIDKFPISRPNLTFSTLTVSNMSPEDSSIYLCSVEDGTEKLFFGSGTQLSVL.

In DNA, the CDR3 is TGTGCCAGCAGATGGAGCTCCTACAATGAGCAGTTCTTC. This encodes CASRWSSYNEQFF. V usage is TRBV28 and J usage is TRBJ2-1; D not certain. Trimming cost V 6 bases and J 0 bases, with 6 bases left between them. The CDR3 is 13 residues long. Germline CDR1 MDHEN, CDR2 SYDVKM.

This chain links TRBV20-1 with TRBJ2-5, with D perhaps matching TRBD2 (6 bases). The CDR3 consists of 14 residues. V dropped 7 bases and J dropped 1 base, with 16 bases sitting between them. Germline assignment: CDR1 DFQATT and CDR2 SNEGSKA (reference sequence). In DNA, the CDR3 is TGCAGTGTTAGTGGTGGACTACCCCAAGAGACCCAGTACTTC. Amino acids: CSVSGGLPQETQYF.

The chain is built from TRBV7-9 and TRBJ2-7; D ambiguous. Germline V lookup: CDR1 SEHNR, CDR2 FQNEAQ (reference sequence). This CDR3 is built from 11 residues. Trimming pared 5 bases from V and 3 bases from J, leaving 5 bases between. The CDR3 DNA reads as TGTGCCAGCAGCCCCCTCTACGAGCAGTACTTC. Translation: CASSPLYEQYF.

This clone is a singleton in its sample. The chain carries TRBV7-9 and TRBJ2-3; D may be TRBD1 (6 bases). The CDR3 is 13 residues long. CDR1 is SEHNR, CDR2 FQNEAQ, per germline (reference sequence). The V end lost 0 bases, the J end lost 9 bases, and 10 bases lay between the germline ends. The CDR3 loop reads CASSLAQGMTQYF. CDR3 in DNA: TGTGCCAGCAGCTTAGCGCAGGGGATGACGCAGTATTTT.

This clone was seen just once. The chain joins TRBV9 to TRBJ2-7; D is possibly TRBD2 (6 bases). Germline CDR1 is SGDLS and CDR2 is YYNGEE. The CDR3 extends over 14 amino acids. The CDR3, as DNA: TGTGTCCACCCCATCCGGGGACTCTCCTACGAGCAGTACGTC. This encodes CVHPIRGLSYEQYV.

The V and J genes are TRBV28 and TRBJ2-1; TRBD2 aligns across 15 bases. CDR1 and CDR2 from the germline V gene are MDHEN and SYDVKM. The CDR3 consists of 16 residues. J gave up 4 bases and V 2 bases, and 0 bases lay outside the gene matches. CDR3 in amino acids: CASSLGLAGGYNEQFF. The CDR3 nucleotides are TGTGCCAGCAGTTTAGGACTAGCGGGAGGGTACAATGAGCAGTTCTTC.

This chain joins TRBV28 and TRBJ2-3, with TRBD2 matching 10 bases. Germline loops: CDR1 MDHEN, CDR2 SYDVKM. V gave up 10 bases and J gave up 5 bases; unmatched junction bases: 6. CDR3 length: 13 residues. CDR3 in amino acids: CATSGRALDTQYF. CDR3 in DNA: TGTGCCACCAGCGGGAGGGCCTTAGATACGCAGTATTTT.

This chain joins TRBV3-1 (or the pseudogene TRBV3-2) and TRBJ1-2; perhaps TRBD1 as D (5 bases). V lost 4 bases and J 6 bases, leaving 9 bases between the germline ends. The CDR3 totals 12 residues. Germline V gives CDR1 LGHDT, CDR2 YNNKEL (reference sequence). Here the CDR3 DNA reads TGTGCCAGCAGCCGCCAGGGAAATGGCTACACCTTC. Its translation is CASSRQGNGYTF.

The V call is TRBV19, the J call TRBJ2-1; TRBD2 aligns across 11 bases. There are 16 residues in the CDR3. Per germline, CDR1 LNHDA and CDR2 SQIVND (reference sequence). The junction had 9 bases not matched to a gene; V was cut back by 5 bases and J by 6 bases. DNA of the CDR3: TGTGCCAGTAGTCCACAACTAGCGGGAGTTTCCAATGAGCAGTTCTTC. Its protein is CASSPQLAGVSNEQFF.

The chain uses TRBV18 and TRBJ1-5; unclear D gene. Per the germline V gene, CDR1 is KGHSH and CDR2 is LQKENI. The CDR3 sequence is 16 residues long. Trimming took 2 bases from V and 5 from J, leaving 16 bases between them. Written as DNA, the CDR3 is TGTGCCAGCTCACCAATCCCCGTCGTCGGGGATCAGCCCCAGCATTTT. It specifies CASSPIPVVGDQPQHF.

The V call is TRBV27, the J call TRBJ2-5; D is uncertain. This CDR3 has 13 amino acids. Germline V lookup: CDR1 MNHEY, CDR2 SMNVEV (reference sequence). The germline V and J ends were trimmed by 4 bases and 2 bases, with 8 bases remaining between them. The CDR3 region is CASSSYNQETQYF. CDR3 nucleotides: TGTGCCAGCAGTTCCTATAATCAAGAGACCCAGTACTTC.

This chain links TRBV6-2 or TRBV6-3 with TRBJ1-6; possibly TRBD1 for D (5 bases). V gave up 2 bases and J gave up 7 bases, with 18 bases separating them. The CDR3 length is 17 residues. Germline-derived CDR1 and CDR2 are MNHEY and SVGEGT. This chain's CDR3 is CASSYQRGGTGNSPLHF. The CDR3 DNA reads as TGTGCCAGCAGTTACCAACGAGGCGGAACAGGCAATTCACCCCTCCACTTT.

The chain uses TRBV2 and TRBJ2-2; D is unresolved. CDR3 length: 11 residues. V lost 4 bases and J 5 bases, leaving 2 bases between the germline ends. Per the germline V gene, CDR1 is SNHLY and CDR2 is FYNNEI. The CDR3 sequence is CASSATGELFF. In DNA form, the CDR3 reads TGTGCCAGCAGTGCGACCGGGGAGCTGTTTTTT. The variable domain in full, completed from reference TRBV2 and TRBJ2-2, reads EPEVTQTPSHQVTQMGQEVILRCVPISNHLYFYWYRQILGQKVEFLVSFYNNEISEKSEIFDDQFSVERPDGSNFTLKIRSTKLEDSAMYFCASSATGELFFGEGSRLTVL.

In its sample, this clone was seen once. The chain uses TRBV5-6 and TRBJ2-7; D is perhaps TRBD1 (6 bases). Germline CDR1 and CDR2: SGHDT and YYEEEE. CDR3 size: 15 residues. Trimming pared 4 bases from V and 3 bases from J, leaving 17 bases between. CDR3 nucleotides: TGTGCCAGCAGCCCGTGGGGGCTGCAGTTCTACGAGCAGTACTTC. Protein: CASSPWGLQFYEQYF. Full variable domain (remainder filled in from reference TRBV5-6 and TRBJ2-7): DAGVTQSPTHLIKTRGQQVTLRCSPKSGHDTVSWYQQALGQGPQFIFQYYEEEERQRGNFPDRFSGHQFPNYSSELNVNALLLGDSALYLCASSPWGLQFYEQYFGPGTRLTVT.

CDR3 DNA sequence: TGTGCCAGCAAAGGGGGTCTACGTTCCAACATTCAGTACTTC. Translation gives CASKGGLRSNIQYF. The J gene is TRBJ2-4, the V gene TRBV19; possible D gene TRBD1, 6 bases. Trimming removed 9 bases at V and 7 bases at J, with 19 bases between. The CDR3 is made up of 14 amino acids. CDR1 is LNHDA, CDR2 SQIVND, per germline (reference sequence). The entire variable domain, with the rest obtained from reference TRBV19 and TRBJ2-4, is as follows: DGGITQSPKYLFRKEGQNVTLSCEQNLNHDAMYWYRQDPGQGLRLIYYSQIVNDFQKGDIAEGYSVSREKKESFPLTVTSAQKNPTAFYLCASKGGLRSNIQYFGAGTRLSVL.

J is TRBJ2-2 and V is TRBV30; 8 nucleotides agree with TRBD2. J was trimmed by 4 bases and V by 2 bases; bases with no gene match: 6. Looked up from germline, CDR1 is GTSNPN and CDR2 is SVGIG (reference sequence). The length of the CDR3 is 15 residues. For the CDR3, the DNA is TGTGCCTGGAGTAGGATAGCGGGACCCACCGGGGAGCTGTTTTTT. It translates to CAWSRIAGPTGELFF.

This chain joins TRBV19 and TRBJ2-1; 11 bases fit TRBD2. CDR1 and CDR2 from the germline V gene are LNHDA and SQIVND (reference sequence). CDR3 length equals 15 residues. The V and J ends lost 8 bases and 7 bases, in that order; junction bases with no gene match: 10. CDR3 sequence: CASGALAGESNEQFF. In nucleotides, the CDR3 is TGTGCCAGTGGGGCACTAGCGGGAGAAAGTAATGAGCAGTTCTTC.

In its sample, this clone was seen once. J is TRBJ2-5 and V is TRBV7-9; possibly TRBD1 for D (6 bases). This CDR3 contains 14 residues. The germline V gene has CDR1 SEHNR and CDR2 FQNEAQ (reference sequence). With 5 bases removed from V and 5 bases from J, the gap between germline ends came to 15 bases. The CDR3 loop reads CASSQGLFLETQYF. CDR3 DNA: TGTGCCAGCAGCCAGGGGCTATTCCTCGAGACCCAGTACTTC.

This sequence joins TRBV20-1 and TRBJ1-5, with D possibly being TRBD1 (5 bases). CDR1 and CDR2 from the germline V gene are DFQATT and SNEGSKA (reference sequence). CDR3 length: 14 amino acids. Deletions cut 3 bases from V and 6 bases from J, with 15 bases between. CDR3 residues: CSASRGDSGQPQHF. For the CDR3, the DNA is TGCAGTGCTAGTCGGGGGGACTCGGGTCAGCCCCAGCATTTT.